This T cell receptor (beta chain) emerged from a study of blood T cell repertoires in COVID-19. V was clipped by 3 bases and J by 7 bases; unmatched bases: 2. The CDR3 is 14 residues long. Germline V gives CDR1 SGHAT, CDR2 FQNNGV. Clones were read by immunoSEQ multiplex PCR, and TCRdb kept only the in-frame ones, dropping some. The sample lists approximately 170,000 clones, around nine tenths occurring once. Material for sequencing was peripheral blood. The receptor comes from a man between 18 and 29 years old with active or convalescent COVID-19. This rearrangement joins TRBV11-2 to TRBJ2-1; 11 bases map to TRBD2. The CDR3 nucleotides read TGTGCCAGCAGCTTGACTAGCGGGACAAATGAGCAGTTCTTC. Protein sequence: CASSLTSGTNEQFF.